The 23 T cell receptor beta chains listed next were all sequenced from one sample in a study of blood T cell repertoires in COVID-19. Clones were sequenced by immunoSEQ multiplex PCR, and TCRdb holds only the in-frame ones, with some missing. The repertoire holds about 140,000 clones, with around 82% as singletons. The sequenced sample was PBMCs or T cells enriched from blood (not recorded which). The receptors derive from a man in his forties with acute COVID-19.

This rearrangement joins TRBV24-1 to TRBJ2-7, with D possibly TRBD1 on 6 matching bases. Trimming removed 6 bases at V and 3 bases at J, with 11 bases between. The CDR3 has 13 residues. Germline V gene sequence: CDR1 KGHDR, CDR2 SFDVKD. The CDR3 sequence: CATSRTGHYEQYF. DNA of the CDR3: TGTGCCACCAGTCGAACGGGACACTACGAGCAGTACTTC.

The gene calls are TRBV11-2 and TRBJ2-3; 8 bases fit TRBD2. The germline V gene encodes CDR1 SGHAT and CDR2 FQNNGV. This CDR3 is built from 16 residues. V gave up 3 bases and J gave up 2 bases; unmatched junction bases: 7. In DNA form, the CDR3 reads TGTGCCAGCAGCTTGATAAGCGGGAGAATCACAGATACGCAGTATTTT. It yields the protein CASSLISGRITDTQYF.

The rearrangement uses TRBV18 and TRBJ2-7, with D possibly matching TRBD2 (5 bases). Germline CDR1 KGHSH, CDR2 LQKENI. This CDR3 is 16 amino acids long. V lost 0 bases and J 2 bases, leaving 14 bases between the germline ends. The CDR3 reads CASSPPGVESTYEQYF. In DNA form, the CDR3 reads TGTGCCAGCTCACCACCCGGGGTTGAGTCTACCTACGAGCAGTACTTC.

The chain is built from TRBV4-1 and TRBJ1-3; a weak D match, TRBD1 (5 bases). The germline CDR1 and CDR2 sequences are MGHRA and YSYEKL. The V gene lost 1 base and the J gene lost 0 bases, with 13 bases spanning the gap. The CDR3 spans 17 residues. The chain's CDR3 is CASSQAGGRGSGNTIYF. The DNA of the CDR3 is TGCGCCAGCAGCCAAGCCGGAGGGAGGGGCTCTGGAAACACCATATATTTT.

The J gene is TRBJ1-5, the V gene TRBV6-2 or TRBV6-3; perhaps TRBD1 as D (6 bases). The CDR3 contains 14 residues. CDR1 is MNHEY and CDR2 is SVGEGT in the germline V gene. V lost 5 bases and J 6 bases, leaving 14 bases between the germline ends. In DNA, the CDR3 is TGTGCCAGCAGTCCCACGGGGGGCGGTCAGCCCCAGCATTTT. Translation gives CASSPTGGGQPQHF.

The V gene is TRBV5-4, the J gene TRBJ2-1; 9 bases fit TRBD2. J gave up 7 bases and V 10 bases, and 9 bases lay outside the gene matches. Germline CDR1 SGHNT, CDR2 YYREEE (reference sequence). This CDR3 has 13 amino acids. In nucleotides, the CDR3 is TGTGCCGTGGGTAGCGGGAGAGGAAATGAGCAGTTCTTC. It yields the protein CAVGSGRGNEQFF.

This chain connects TRBV7-6 to TRBJ1-5; no clear D gene. Trimming removed 1 base at V and 5 bases at J, with 9 bases between. CDR1 SGHVS and CDR2 FNYEAQ come from the germline V gene. The CDR3 length is 14 residues. The CDR3 nucleotides read TGTGCCAGCAGCTTAGACAGCAGCTATCAGCCCCAGCATTTT. Translated, it gives CASSLDSSYQPQHF.

DNA of the CDR3: TGCGCCAGCAGCCAAGACGGGGACTACGAGCAGTACTTC. This sequence encodes CASSQDGDYEQYF. The chain uses TRBV4-3 and TRBJ2-7; TRBD2 might be the D (5 bases). CDR1 and CDR2 (germline): LGHNA, YSLEER. The V gene lost 0 bases and the J gene lost 3 bases, with 6 bases spanning the gap. CDR3 size: 13 residues.

CDR3 nucleotides: TGCGCCAGCAGTGAGTCGGGGGGGGACAATGAGCAGTTCTTC. Translation gives CASSESGGDNEQFF. V and J are TRBV10-1 and TRBJ2-1, with 7 positions matching TRBD2. J was trimmed by 5 bases and V by 0 bases; bases with no gene match: 1. There are 14 residues in the CDR3. Germline values: CDR1 WNHNN, CDR2 SYGVQD (reference sequence).

The CDR3 bases are TGTGCCAGTAGTTGGGGACTAGCGGGAAATCCCCACGAGCAGTACTTC. Protein sequence: CASSWGLAGNPHEQYF. The chain recombines TRBV19 with TRBJ2-7; 13 bases align to TRBD2. The germline V gene has CDR1 LNHDA and CDR2 SQIVND (reference sequence). CDR3 length: 16 amino acids. J gave up 5 bases and V 5 bases, and 9 bases lay outside the gene matches.

This clone was counted a few times. The rearrangement joins TRBV27 to TRBJ1-4; D might be TRBD1 (5 bases). The CDR3 totals 17 residues. Looked up from germline, CDR1 is MNHEY and CDR2 is SMNVEV (reference sequence). Trimming took off 2 bases at V and 8 bases at J, with 21 bases between the two ends. CDR3 sequence: CASSLLRIPGRDEKLFF. CDR3 DNA: TGTGCCAGCAGTTTACTTCGTATTCCAGGGCGGGACGAAAAACTGTTTTTT.

J is TRBJ1-2 and V is TRBV6-6, with 8 bases aligning to TRBD1. V trimming: 6 bases; J trimming: 6 bases; junction bases outside the gene matches: 15. The CDR3 consists of 16 residues. CDR1 and CDR2 from the germline V gene are MNHNY and SVGAGI (reference sequence). The CDR3 spells CASRPPGQGIVHGYTF. CDR3 in DNA: TGTGCCAGCAGACCACCCGGACAGGGAATTGTCCATGGCTACACCTTC.

The genes are TRBV30 and TRBJ1-4; D is ambiguous. Germline V gene lookup returns CDR1 GTSNPN and CDR2 SVGIG (reference sequence). The CDR3 runs 13 residues. V was pared by 5 bases and J by 3 bases, with 10 bases between. In nucleotides, the CDR3 is TGTGCCTGGGAAACAGTTCCTAATGAAAAACTGTTTTTT. Protein: CAWETVPNEKLFF. Supplemented by reference TRBV30 and TRBJ1-4, the full variable domain reads SQTIHQWPATLVQPVGSPLSLECTVEGTSNPNLYWYRQAAGRGLQLLFYSVGIGQISSEVPQNLSASRPQDRQFILSSKKLLLSDSGFYLCAWETVPNEKLFFGSGTQLSVL.

The chain joins TRBV18 to TRBJ2-1; TRBD1 matches 9 bases. The CDR3 covers 16 residues. Per the germline V gene, CDR1 is KGHSH and CDR2 is LQKENI. V was pared by 7 bases and J by 9 bases, with 16 bases of the junction left unmatched. CDR3 bases: TGTGCCAGCTTTCCTCTACAGGGGGCTGGGGAAGGTGAGCAGTTCTTC. Translated, it gives CASFPLQGAGEGEQFF.

The chain has TRBV6-4 and TRBJ1-1, with 7 bases identical to TRBD1. Germline V gives CDR1 MRHNA, CDR2 SNTAGT. CDR3 size: 14 residues. J was trimmed by 3 bases and V by 5 bases; bases with no gene match: 6. The CDR3 nucleotides are TGTGCCAGCAGTTCCACTGACAGGGACACTGAAGCTTTCTTT. As protein: CASSSTDRDTEAFF.

This clone was seen a handful of times. V is TRBV11-2 and J is TRBJ2-5; TRBD2 might be the D (6 bases). The CDR3 loop spans 15 amino acids. CDR1 and CDR2 from the germline V gene are SGHAT and FQNNGV. V lost 4 bases to trimming and J lost 1 base, with 13 bases between them. CDR3 protein: CASSSEGDFQETQYF. CDR3 in DNA: TGTGCCAGCAGCTCAGAAGGGGACTTCCAAGAGACCCAGTACTTC.

The chain carries TRBV4-3 and TRBJ2-3; TRBD2 aligns across 7 bases. The length of the CDR3 is 14 residues. Germline assignment: CDR1 LGHNA and CDR2 YSLEER. J was trimmed by 6 bases and V by 0 bases; bases with no gene match: 3. CDR3 sequence reads: CASSQEDGGDTQYF. The CDR3 bases are TGCGCCAGCAGCCAAGAGGACGGGGGGGATACGCAGTATTTT.

This rearrangement joins TRBV5-4 to TRBJ1-1, with 11 bases identical to TRBD1. The length of the CDR3 is 14 residues. Germline V lookup: CDR1 SGHNT, CDR2 YYREEE (reference sequence). The ends lost 4 bases at V and 3 bases at J; junction bases unmatched: 2. CDR3 nucleotides: TGTGCCAGCAGCCAGGGACAGGGGGACACTGAAGCTTTCTTT. Protein sequence: CASSQGQGDTEAFF.

The genes are TRBV30 and TRBJ2-3; D may be TRBD2 (7 bases). CDR3 length equals 15 residues. Germline CDR1 GTSNPN, CDR2 SVGIG (reference sequence). Trimming removed 2 bases at V and 2 bases at J, with 14 bases between. CDR3 DNA: TGTGCCTGGAGTAGGAGGGGGGGTATCACAGATACGCAGTATTTT. Its protein product is CAWSRRGGITDTQYF.

This clone was picked up one time. The chain joins TRBV19 to TRBJ1-1; possibly TRBD1 for D (5 bases). The CDR3 covers 15 residues. The germline V gene encodes CDR1 LNHDA and CDR2 SQIVND (reference sequence). Trimming took 4 bases from V and 4 from J, leaving 16 bases between them. The CDR3, as DNA: TGTGCCAGTAGTACCCCCCGAACGGGGGGCACTGAAGCTTTCTTT. Translating it yields CASSTPRTGGTEAFF.

This clone was recorded once. The chain joins TRBV4-3 to TRBJ1-1, with 7 bases identical to TRBD1. V trimming: 0 bases; J trimming: 6 bases; junction bases outside the gene matches: 19. The V gene's germline CDR1 is LGHNA and CDR2 YSLEER. The CDR3 loop spans 19 amino acids. The CDR3 nucleotides read TGCGCCAGCAGCCAAGACTTCTCCCCACAGGGGTCCATCGGGGCTGAAGCTTTCTTT. This encodes CASSQDFSPQGSIGAEAFF.

CDR3 loop: CASSQGANGGRETQYF. CDR3 nucleotides: TGTGCCAGCAGCCAAGGGGCTAACGGGGGTCGGGAGACCCAGTACTTC. The chain has TRBV3-1 (or the pseudogene TRBV3-2) and TRBJ2-5, with D maybe TRBD2 (6 bases). V was clipped by 1 base and J by 5 bases, with 17 bases between them. Germline V gene data show CDR1 as LGHDT and CDR2 as YNNKEL (reference sequence). The CDR3 extends over 16 amino acids.

V gene TRBV4-3 combines with J gene TRBJ2-3; TRBD2 aligns across 7 bases. This CDR3 has 17 amino acids. The V gene end was trimmed by 1 base and the J gene end by 3 bases; junction bases not matched to a gene: 10. The germline CDR1 and CDR2 sequences are LGHNA and YSLEER. The CDR3 spells CASSQAVRLAVTDTQYF. CDR3 DNA sequence: TGCGCCAGCAGCCAAGCGGTTCGGCTAGCGGTAACAGATACGCAGTATTTT.